This T cell receptor (beta chain) was sequenced in a study of blood T cell repertoires in COVID-19. Study in general: Sample material is recorded as cDNA or gDNA derived from T cells, B-cell-depleted T cells, or PBMCs.

The germline V gene encodes CDR1 KGHSH and CDR2 LQKENI. V lost 0 bases and J lost 3, with 6 bases in between. The CDR3 length is 14 residues. Authors' analysis steps: Cell counts per sample came from amplifying reference gene primers. Some clones are missing from TCRdb's copy, which holds only in-frame ones; the method was immunoSEQ multiplex PCR. V and J calls and clone size come straight from that table; D and trimming were deduced from the DNA. There are roughly 150,000 clones in the sample; approximately 83% occur only once, and 5.2% lies in the top ten. Participants spanned ages roughly 18 to 90 years and resided in over 20 US areas.

Sample: PBMCs or T cells enriched from blood (not recorded which). The V call is TRBV18, the J call TRBJ2-1; maybe TRBD1 (5 bases). This TCR came from a man between 65 and 80 years old who had been exposed to COVID-19. Here the CDR3 reads CASSPPQDYNEQFF. The CDR3 bases are TGTGCCAGCTCACCACCACAGGACTACAATGAGCAGTTCTTC.